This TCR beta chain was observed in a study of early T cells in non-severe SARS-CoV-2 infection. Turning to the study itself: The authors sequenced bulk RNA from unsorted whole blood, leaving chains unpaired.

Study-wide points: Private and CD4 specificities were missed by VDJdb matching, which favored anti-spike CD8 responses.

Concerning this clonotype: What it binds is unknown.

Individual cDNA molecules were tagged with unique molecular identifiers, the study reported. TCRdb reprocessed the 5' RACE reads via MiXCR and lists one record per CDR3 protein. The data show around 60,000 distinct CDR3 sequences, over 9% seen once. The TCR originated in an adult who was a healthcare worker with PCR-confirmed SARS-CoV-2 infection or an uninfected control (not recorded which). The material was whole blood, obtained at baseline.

The DNA of the CDR3 is TGTGCCAGCAGCGCCCGAACCGGGACACAAAGCGAGCAGTACTTC. It specifies CASSARTGTQSEQYF. The chain uses TRBV9 and TRBJ2-7; D possibly corresponds to TRBD1 (6 bases). The germline gives CDR1 SGDLS, CDR2 YYNGEE. V was trimmed by 3 bases and J by 6 bases, leaving 19 bases between them. The length of the CDR3 is 15 residues.